This note documents a single T cell receptor (beta chain) sequence. The antigen remains unidentified. These data belong to a study of CD8 T cells in ankylosing spondylitis. General study findings and limits: Ankylosing spondylitis blood seemed to carry a telltale TCR beta motif made of about 8 highly homologous variants. Those disease-linked clones were CD8+; they were also relatively rare in peripheral blood. Earlier work had already found some motif variants in reactive arthritis synovial fluid and blood.

Each CDR3 protein is one row after TCRdb ran MiXCR on the 5' RACE reads. The repertoire holds more than 150,000 distinct CDR3 sequences, with about an eighth as singletons. The sequencing input was blood, either unsorted or a sorted T cell fraction (not recorded which). The clonotype comes from a female donor with ankylosing spondylitis or in good health (not recorded which).

The CDR3 reads CASSSTGGAWVETDTQYF. The CDR3 nucleotides read TGCGCCAGCAGCTCCACAGGGGGCGCGTGGGTGGAGACAGATACGCAGTATTTT. The gene calls are TRBV5-1 and TRBJ2-3; 9 bases match TRBD1. The CDR3 runs to 18 residues. Germline trimming cut 3 bases from V and 3 bases from J; bases unmatched to any gene: 14. Germline CDR1 reads SGHRS; CDR2 reads YFSETQ.